This T cell receptor beta chain was observed in a study of T-cell memory formation after mild COVID-19. Germline CDR1 reads SGHKS; CDR2 reads YYEKEE (reference sequence). The CDR3 is 15 residues long. V was shortened by 4 bases and J by 3 bases, with 17 bases between the two germline ends. One entry per CDR3 protein, called by TCRdb with MiXCR from the 5' RACE reads. The table includes approximately 400,000 distinct CDR3 sequences, about 24% detected once. Sequenced: PBMCs or a T cell subset sorted from them (not recorded which). This chain uses TRBV5-5 with TRBJ2-7, with D perhaps matching TRBD1 (6 bases). This sequence was found in an adult woman who had mild COVID-19 (a few samples of this study predate the infection). Cell type and time point are not known. The CDR3 DNA is TGTGCCAGCAGCCCGAGGTCAGGGGCCAACTACGAGCAGTACTTC. Translating gives CASSPRSGANYEQYF.